A selection of T cell receptor beta chains follows, all from one sample in a study of T cell changes during pregnancy in multiple sclerosis. Only in-frame clones appear in the TCRdb table, and some are missing; sequencing was by immunoSEQ multiplex PCR. In the table there are 60,000 to 65,000 clones, roughly 90% of which are singletons. Material: peripheral blood, obtained in the first trimester of pregnancy. The receptors were gathered from a female donor with multiple sclerosis, enrolled in a pregnancy study. Both conserved end residues are part of each CDR3. A D gene is named only where the DNA matches it firmly. Clone size is given for some rows only: seen once, a few or many times, or a class if the clone is expanded.

v_gene	abundance	j_gene	d_gene	CDR3nt	CDR3aa
TRBV2	NA	TRBJ2-7	NA	TGTGCCAGCAGACTAGCTTCGGGCGAGCAGTACTTC	CASRLASGEQYF
TRBV5-1	NA	TRBJ2-7	NA	TGCGCCAGCAGGAACCCATCGAGGGACGAGCAGTACTTC	CASRNPSRDEQYF
TRBV5-1	once	TRBJ2-1	TRBD2	TGCGCCAGCGCCTGGGGTAGCGGGAGGAGGCATGAGCAGTTCTTC	CASAWGSGRRHEQFF
TRBV14	NA	TRBJ2-7	TRBD2	TGTGCCAGCAGCCAAGTAGCGGGGGGGGGCTACGAGCAGTACTTC	CASSQVAGGGYEQYF
TRBV5-1	once	TRBJ2-1	NA	TGCGCCAGCAGCCAGGACTGGAGGAAGCAGTTCTTC	CASSQDWRKQFF
TRBV7-9	NA	TRBJ1-2	NA	TGTGCCAGCAGCTTAGTTGTATCCTTTGGCTACACCTTC	CASSLVVSFGYTF
TRBV10-3	NA	TRBJ2-5	NA	TGTGCCATCAGTGAGTCTCGGGGGTTGAAGGTAGAGACCCAGTACTTC	CAISESRGLKVETQYF
TRBV5-1	NA	TRBJ1-1	TRBD1	TGCGCCAGCAGGGCCAGGGGGTATACTGAAGCTTTCTTT	CASRARGYTEAFF
TRBV7-9	NA	TRBJ2-1	TRBD2	TGTGCCAGCAGCTTAATGACTAGCAGGTCCTACAATGAGCAGTTCTTC	CASSLMTSRSYNEQFF
TRBV19	NA	TRBJ2-7	NA	TGTGCCAGTAGCTCACAGGAATACGAGCAGTACTTC	CASSSQEYEQYF
TRBV5-6	NA	TRBJ2-2	NA	TGTGCCAGCGCCGGCACCGGGGAGCTGTTTTTT	CASAGTGELFF
TRBV5-8	NA	TRBJ2-7	NA	TGTGCCAGCAGCGGGGGAAAGGGGGACCGAGACTACGAGCAGTACTTC	CASSGGKGDRDYEQYF
TRBV7-2	NA	TRBJ1-2	TRBD1	TGTGCCAGCAGCTTTACCGGGACAGGGTACTATGGCTACACCTTC	CASSFTGTGYYGYTF
TRBV25-1	NA	TRBJ2-7	NA	TGTGCCAGCAGTGATTTCCGCTACGAGCAGTACTTC	CASSDFRYEQYF
TRBV9	NA	TRBJ2-7	TRBD2	TGTGCCAGCAGCGTGGGACTAGGGGGCTACGAGCAGTACTTC	CASSVGLGGYEQYF
TRBV2	NA	TRBJ2-4	NA	TGTGCCAGCAGTGAGATAGGGGGATCAGGAAACATTCAGTACTTC	CASSEIGGSGNIQYF
TRBV28	NA	TRBJ2-7	NA	TGTGCCACTCTGACAGGCCCCTACGAGCAGTACTTC	CATLTGPYEQYF
TRBV28	NA	TRBJ2-5	NA	TGTGCCAGCAGCTCCCCCTCCTTGGGAGAGGAGACCCAGTACTTC	CASSSPSLGEETQYF
TRBV10-3	NA	TRBJ2-7	NA	TGTGCCATCAGTGAGTTCGGAGGTGGCGGCGAGCAGTACTTC	CAISEFGGGGEQYF
TRBV5-1	once	TRBJ2-7	NA	TGCGCCAGCAGCCCAGTAAACAGGGAAGCCTACGAGCAGTACTTC	CASSPVNREAYEQYF
TRBV5-6	NA	TRBJ2-1	TRBD1	TGTGCCAGCAGAGGGACACGGGACAGGGCCTACAATGAGCAGTTCTTC	CASRGTRDRAYNEQFF
TRBV13	NA	TRBJ2-1	TRBD2	TGTGCCAGCAGCTTTGGGCGGGAGGCTTCCAATGAGCAGTTCTTC	CASSFGREASNEQFF
TRBV5-1	NA	TRBJ2-7	TRBD2	TGCGCCAGCAGCAATCCGACTAGCGGCTCCTACGAGCAGTACTTC	CASSNPTSGSYEQYF
TRBV7-2	NA	TRBJ2-3	TRBD2	TGTGCCAGCAGCCCTAGGGGGACTAGCGGCACAGATACGCAGTATTTT	CASSPRGTSGTDTQYF
TRBV7-2	NA	TRBJ1-4	TRBD1	TGTGCCAGCAGCTCCCAGGGGGGTCCGGTGGAAAAACTGTTTTTT	CASSSQGGPVEKLFF
TRBV11-2	NA	TRBJ2-3	TRBD1	TGTGCCAGCAGCTTTGGGACCGGACAGGGGCTTTCTGATACGCAGTATTTT	CASSFGTGQGLSDTQYF
TRBV7-9	NA	TRBJ2-7	NA	TGTGCCAGCAGACTCGGGGGACCTAACGGCGAGCAGTACTTC	CASRLGGPNGEQYF
TRBV28	NA	TRBJ1-2	NA	TGTGCCAGCAGTTTAGCGTCATCCGGGGGCTATGGCTACACCTTC	CASSLASSGGYGYTF
TRBV5-6	NA	TRBJ2-7	TRBD1	TGTGCCAGCAGCGCCCTCCGGGACAGGGGGGGCTACGAGCAGTACTTC	CASSALRDRGGYEQYF
TRBV11-2	NA	TRBJ2-7	TRBD2	TGTGCCAGCAGCTTGGGTAGCGGGGACGAGCAGTACTTC	CASSLGSGDEQYF
TRBV7-8	NA	TRBJ2-3	TRBD2	TGTGCCAGCAGCTCCACGGGAGGCGGGACAGATACGCAGTATTTT	CASSSTGGGTDTQYF
TRBV5-5	NA	TRBJ2-1	TRBD2	TGTGCCAGCAGCTTGGGTAGCGGGAGTTATGAGCAGTTCTTC	CASSLGSGSYEQFF
TRBV9	few	TRBJ2-5	NA	TGTGCCAGCAGCGTAGGAAGTGTGGGAGGAGAGACCCAGTACTTC	CASSVGSVGGETQYF
TRBV4-3	NA	TRBJ2-1	TRBD2	TGCGCCAGCAGCCAAGATCGTTTCAGACTAGCGGATGAGCAGTTCTTC	CASSQDRFRLADEQFF
TRBV5-4	NA	TRBJ2-1	NA	TGTGCCAGCAGCTATCGGGGTGTCTACAATGAGCAGTTCTTC	CASSYRGVYNEQFF
TRBV11-2	NA	TRBJ2-7	NA	TGTGCCAGCAGCTACGACAATGACGAGCAGTACTTC	CASSYDNDEQYF
TRBV18	NA	TRBJ1-1	NA	TGTGCCAGCTCACCACTGGACACCGAGTACACTGAAGCTTTCTTT	CASSPLDTEYTEAFF
TRBV11-2	NA	TRBJ2-7	NA	TGTGCCAGCAGCCTCCCGAGCAGGCACGAGCAGTACTTC	CASSLPSRHEQYF
TRBV10-1	NA	TRBJ2-1	NA	TGCGCCAGCAGTGAGCGACAGCTCAACTCCTACAATGAGCAGTTCTTC	CASSERQLNSYNEQFF
TRBV4-3	NA	TRBJ2-7	TRBD1	TGCGCCAGCAGCCAAGATAGACAGGGGCCCTACGAGCAGTACTTC	CASSQDRQGPYEQYF
TRBV10-2	NA	TRBJ2-1	NA	TGCGCCAGCAGTGAGTCTGTTAACTCCTACAATGAGCAGTTCTTC	CASSESVNSYNEQFF
TRBV21-1	NA	TRBJ2-2	NA	TGTGCCAGCACTCCCGGGACAGGGGGCCGCACCGGGGAGCTGTTTTTT	CASTPGTGGRTGELFF
TRBV19	NA	TRBJ2-4	TRBD1	TGTGCCAGTAGTATACAGGGGGTAGGAAACATTCAGTACTTC	CASSIQGVGNIQYF
TRBV21-1	many	TRBJ2-7	NA	TGTGCCAGCAGCAAAAGGGACACCTACGAGCAGTACTTC	CASSKRDTYEQYF
TRBV19	NA	TRBJ1-1	TRBD1	TGTGCCAGTAGTAATAAGGGGGCCGGGGAAACTGAAGCTTTCTTT	CASSNKGAGETEAFF
TRBV19	few	TRBJ1-5	NA	TGTGCCAGTAGTATATCAGGGTATAGCAATCAGCCCCAGCATTTT	CASSISGYSNQPQHF
TRBV29-1	NA	TRBJ2-7	TRBD2	TGCAGCGTTCTTTACAGCGGGAGAGGGTCGTACGAGCAGTACTTC	CSVLYSGRGSYEQYF
TRBV6-6	NA	TRBJ2-3	TRBD2	TGTGCCAGCAAGGAGAGCGGGACGTTGATAGATACGCAGTATTTT	CASKESGTLIDTQYF
TRBV9	once	TRBJ2-1	NA	TGTGCCAGCAGCCCCCGGGGACTCCTATACAATGAGCAGTTCTTC	CASSPRGLLYNEQFF